These T cell receptor beta chains were read from a single sample in a study of somatic mutations in cytotoxic T cells in rheumatoid arthritis. Sequenced by immunoSEQ multiplex PCR; TCRdb stores in-frame clones only, minus some. The sample gives about 4,200 clones, over 60% of which show up once; approximately 6.8% is in the top ten. Source material: CD8+ T cells sorted from blood. These receptors originate from an adult with rheumatoid arthritis. CDR3s include the opening cysteine and the closing phenylalanine or tryptophan. The D gene is left open where the match is weak. Clone size is stated in some rows and not others, as once, few, many or a class when expanded.

cdr3_aa cdr3_nt d_call v_call clone_size j_call
CASSDGTETYEQYF TGTGCCAGCAGTGATGGGACGGAGACCTACGAGCAGTACTTC - TRBV6-1 - TRBJ2-7
CASSPQNQPQHF TGTGCCAGCAGCCCCCAAAATCAGCCCCAGCATTTT - TRBV7-9 - TRBJ1-5
CASSLGYEQYF TGTGCCAGTAGTCTCGGTTACGAGCAGTACTTC - TRBV19 few TRBJ2-7
CASSLDNPNYGYTF TGCGCCAGCAGCTTGGATAACCCCAACTATGGCTACACCTTC - TRBV5-1 - TRBJ1-2
CAISDEKAQETQYF TGTGCCATCAGTGATGAGAAAGCACAAGAGACCCAGTACTTC - TRBV10-3 - TRBJ2-5
CASSPASGSGNTIYF TGTGCCAGTAGTCCCGCTTCTGGTTCAGGAAACACCATATATTTT - TRBV19 - TRBJ1-3
CASGLVLSVGSGELFF TGTGCTAGTGGTTTGGTACTGAGCGTAGGAAGCGGGGAGCTGTTTTTT - TRBV12-5 few TRBJ2-2
CASSLSASGPQHF TGTGCCAGCAGTTTATCGGCTTCGGGGCCCCAGCATTTT - TRBV27 - TRBJ1-5
CASSQTWGLMDYGYTF TGCGCCAGCAGCCAAACCTGGGGGCTCATGGACTATGGCTACACCTTC - TRBV4-3 - TRBJ1-2
CASSQLRKTGSNQPQHF TGTGCCAGCAGCCAATTAAGGAAGACAGGTAGCAATCAGCCCCAGCATTTT - TRBV16 few TRBJ1-5